The 8 T cell receptor beta chains below come from one sample, sequenced in a study of T cells after yellow fever vaccination. TCRdb re-called the 5' RACE reads with MiXCR, one entry per CDR3 protein. Among some 350,000 distinct CDR3 sequences listed, around 10% were seen once. The material sequenced was PBMCs, taken on the day of the first yellow fever vaccination. The receptors originated from a man between 18 and 29 years old who received the YFV17D yellow fever vaccine.

This clonotype was picked up many times. V usage is TRBV25-1 and J usage is TRBJ2-2; tentative D call: TRBD2 (6 bases). With 8 bases removed from V and 0 bases from J, the gap between germline ends came to 10 bases. CDR1 and CDR2 from the germline V gene are MGHDK and SYGVNS. The CDR3 length is 14 residues. The CDR3 region is CASRGDANTGELFF. The CDR3 DNA reads TGTGCCAGCCGCGGGGACGCGAACACCGGGGAGCTGTTTTTT.

This clonotype was seen only a few times. This chain uses TRBV27 with TRBJ2-1, with a tentative D call TRBD2 (5 bases). The CDR3 is 12 amino acids. The germline gives CDR1 MNHEY, CDR2 SMNVEV (reference sequence). The V gene lost 7 bases and the J gene lost 9 bases, with 13 bases spanning the gap. The DNA for the CDR3 is TGTGCCAGCATGTTAGGTCGGGGTGAGCAGTTCTTC. Amino acid sequence: CASMLGRGEQFF.

In this sample, this clonotype turned up a few times. In DNA, the CDR3 is TGTGCCAGCAGTCAAACCGGGACTCCCGGAAGCGAGACCCAGTACTTC. Amino acids: CASSQTGTPGSETQYF. The chain links TRBV12-3 or TRBV12-4 to TRBJ2-5, with a possible D match to TRBD2 (6 bases). CDR3 length equals 16 residues. The V end lost 5 bases, the J end lost 5 bases, and 21 bases lay between the germline ends.

This clonotype was detected ten times or more. The chain links TRBV12-3 or TRBV12-4 to TRBJ2-3; D uncertain. This CDR3 comprises 12 residues. Trimming stripped 2 bases from V and 4 bases from J, with 4 bases between. The CDR3 spells CASSLIADTQYF. The CDR3 coding sequence is TGTGCCAGCAGTTTAATAGCAGATACGCAGTATTTT.

The chain couples TRBV5-1 to TRBJ2-5; TRBD2 matches at 7 bases. V was pared by 3 bases and J by 5 bases, with 10 bases of the junction left unmatched. The germline CDR1 and CDR2 sequences are SGHRS and YFSETQ. CDR3 length: 15 residues. CDR3 region: CASSSALRGGETQYF. The CDR3 DNA reads TGCGCCAGCAGCTCGGCATTGCGGGGAGGGGAGACCCAGTACTTC.

This clonotype was seen a handful of times. V gene TRBV7-2 combines with J gene TRBJ2-1; 7 bases fit TRBD2. Germline lookup yields CDR1 SGHTA and CDR2 FQGNSA. Losses at the gene ends were 2 bases for V and 4 bases for J; bases not matched to a gene: 5. The length of the CDR3 is 15 residues. This CDR3 reads CASSLSGGFYNEQFF. CDR3 nucleotides: TGTGCCAGCAGCTTATCGGGGGGTTTTTACAATGAGCAGTTCTTC. Drawing the rest from reference TRBV7-2 and TRBJ2-1, the complete variable domain is GAGVSQSPSNKVTEKGKDVELRCDPISGHTALYWYRQSLGQGLEFLIYFQGNSAPDKSGLPSDRFSAERTGGSVSTLTIQRTQQEDSAVYLCASSLSGGFYNEQFFGPGTRLTVL.

This clonotype was seen a handful of times. This chain connects TRBV4-2 to TRBJ1-2; a possible D gene is TRBD1 (6 bases). Germline V gene sequence: CDR1 LGHNA, CDR2 YNFKEQ. The CDR3 length is 15 residues. V dropped 0 bases and J dropped 4 bases, with 12 bases sitting between them. In DNA, the CDR3 is TGTGCCAGCAGCCAAGAAGATACAGGGACCTATGGCTACACCTTC. This translates into CASSQEDTGTYGYTF.

J is TRBJ2-3 and V is TRBV5-1, with 15 positions matching TRBD2. The CDR3 totals 17 residues. The V gene's germline CDR1 is SGHRS and CDR2 YFSETQ. Trimming removed 4 bases from V and 6 bases from J; junction bases left unmatched: 9. The CDR3, as DNA: TGCGCCAGCAGCAAGGGGACTAGCGGGGGGTCGACCGATACGCAGTATTTT. Protein sequence: CASSKGTSGGSTDTQYF.